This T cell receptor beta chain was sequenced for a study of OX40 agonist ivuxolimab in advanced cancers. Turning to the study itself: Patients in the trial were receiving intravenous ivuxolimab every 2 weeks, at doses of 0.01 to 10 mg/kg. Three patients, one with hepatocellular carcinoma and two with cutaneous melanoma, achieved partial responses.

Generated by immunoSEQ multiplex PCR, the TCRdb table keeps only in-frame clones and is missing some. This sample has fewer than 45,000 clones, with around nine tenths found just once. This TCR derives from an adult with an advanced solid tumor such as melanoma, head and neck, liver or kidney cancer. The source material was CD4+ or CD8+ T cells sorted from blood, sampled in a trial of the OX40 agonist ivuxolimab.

CDR3 region: CASSPGQTYEQYF. The CDR3 DNA follows: TGTGCCAGCAGTCCCGGCCAGACCTACGAGCAGTACTTC. The chain employs TRBV28 and TRBJ2-7, with D unresolved. Looked up from germline, CDR1 is MDHEN and CDR2 is SYDVKM. CDR3 length: 13 residues. Trimming removed 5 bases at V and 2 bases at J, with 10 bases between.